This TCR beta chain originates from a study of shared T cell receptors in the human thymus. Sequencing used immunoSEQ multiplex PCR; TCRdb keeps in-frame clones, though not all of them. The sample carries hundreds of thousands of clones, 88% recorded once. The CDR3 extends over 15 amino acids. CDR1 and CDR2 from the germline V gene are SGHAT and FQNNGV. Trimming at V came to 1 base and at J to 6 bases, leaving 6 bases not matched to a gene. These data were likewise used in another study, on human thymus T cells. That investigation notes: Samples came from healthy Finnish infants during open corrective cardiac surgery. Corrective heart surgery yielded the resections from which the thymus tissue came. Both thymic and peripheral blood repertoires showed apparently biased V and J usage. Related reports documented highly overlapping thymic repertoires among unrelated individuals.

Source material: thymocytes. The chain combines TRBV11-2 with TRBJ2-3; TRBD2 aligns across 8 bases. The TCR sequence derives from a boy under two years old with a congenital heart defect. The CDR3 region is CASSLAGGPSDTQYF. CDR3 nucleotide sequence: TGTGCCAGCAGCTTAGCGGGAGGGCCTTCTGATACGCAGTATTTT.